What follows are 18 T cell receptor beta chains derived from one specimen sequenced in a study of blood T cells in healthy people across ages. The use of a sample-barcoded 5' primer and a J-beta primer mix characterized a second PCR of roughly 6 to 11 cycles. TCRdb itself ran the 5' RACE reads through MiXCR, one entry per CDR3 protein. Counted here are about 1 million distinct CDR3 sequences, about 25% occurring once; the ten biggest clones make up around 0.7%. This sample was shared with a second study, whose subject was T cells of mothers and their children.

Sequenced input: blood. These receptors originate from a girl aged 2-10 years in good health.

CDR3 sequence (DNA): TGCGCCAGCAGCCATGGGACGGGACAGGGAGAAAAACTGTTTTTT. This translates into CASSHGTGQGEKLFF. The chain recombines TRBV4-3 with TRBJ1-4, with 9 positions matching TRBD1. Trimming took 3 bases from V and 8 from J; bases not matched to a gene: 7. CDR1 is LGHNA, CDR2 YSLEER, per germline. The CDR3 runs to 15 residues.

This chain links TRBV20-1 with TRBJ2-7; no clear D. Trimming shortened V by 5 bases and J by 6 bases, and 14 bases separated the two germline ends. Germline V gene data show CDR1 as DFQATT and CDR2 as SNEGSKA (reference sequence). CDR3 length equals 12 residues. The CDR3 region is CSARDWTGEQYF. The CDR3 DNA reads TGCAGTGCTCGCGACTGGACCGGCGAGCAGTACTTC.

The chain employs TRBV20-1 and TRBJ2-3, with TRBD2 matching over 8 bases. CDR3 size: 13 residues. Germline CDR1 is DFQATT and CDR2 is SNEGSKA (reference sequence). Trimming at V came to 4 bases and at J to 5 bases, leaving 5 bases not matched to a gene. The CDR3 loop reads CSATGLAIDTQYF. In DNA, the CDR3 is TGCAGTGCTACTGGACTAGCCATAGATACGCAGTATTTT.

This clonotype was found a few times. This rearrangement joins TRBV7-9 to TRBJ2-3; D is ambiguous. This CDR3 spans 11 amino acids. Germline V CDR1 and CDR2: SEHNR, FQNEAQ (reference sequence). V gave up 4 bases and J gave up 13 bases, with 12 bases separating them. CDR3 nucleotides: TGTGCCAGCAGCTGGATGGGTTTGAAGTATTTT. It yields the protein CASSWMGLKYF.

The sample holds a few counts of this clonotype. The genes are TRBV15 and TRBJ2-7, with D tentatively TRBD1 or TRBD2 (5 bases each). Germline V gene data show CDR1 as LNHNV and CDR2 as YYDKDF (reference sequence). The CDR3 covers 14 residues. Trimming pared 5 bases from V and 0 bases from J, leaving 11 bases between. The CDR3, as DNA: TGTGCCACCAGCGGGGACGGTAGCTCCTACGAGCAGTACTTC. It is translated as CATSGDGSSYEQYF.

This clonotype has a single count. The J gene is TRBJ2-7, the V gene TRBV25-1; D is ambiguous. The CDR3 contains 10 residues. CDR1 and CDR2 (germline): MGHDK, SYGVNS. Trimming removed 7 bases from V and 6 bases from J, with 7 bases in between. DNA for the CDR3: TGTGCCAGCACCCTGCGCGAGCAGTACTTC. Translation gives CASTLREQYF.

This chain links TRBV2 with TRBJ2-6; D not certain. V dropped 10 bases and J dropped 2 bases, with 12 bases sitting between them. Germline V gives CDR1 SNHLY, CDR2 FYNNEI. The length of the CDR3 is 14 residues. The CDR3 DNA reads TGTGCCATTACCAACTTCACTGGGGCCAACGTCCTGACTTTC. It codes for CAITNFTGANVLTF.

This clonotype turned up a few times. The V gene is TRBV5-1, the J gene TRBJ2-4, with D perhaps matching TRBD2 (6 bases). Trimming took 4 bases from V and 2 from J, leaving 13 bases between them. Germline V gene sequence: CDR1 SGHRS, CDR2 YFSETQ. This CDR3 region has 15 residues. The CDR3 loop is CASSEIGLSKNIQYF. CDR3 coding DNA: TGCGCCAGCAGCGAAATAGGACTATCCAAAAACATTCAGTACTTC.

The V call is TRBV7-8, the J call TRBJ2-5, with 8 bases identical to TRBD1. V shed 3 bases, J shed 4 bases, and the junction held 4 bases outside the gene matches. CDR3 length: 14 amino acids. The V gene's germline CDR1 is SGHVS and CDR2 FQNEAQ. DNA for the CDR3: TGTGCCAGCAGCTTTCAGGGGGCGATAGAGACCCAGTACTTC. Protein: CASSFQGAIETQYF.

The chain has TRBV29-1 and TRBJ2-1; tentatively, D is TRBD2 (6 bases). This CDR3 region has 13 residues. Germline values: CDR1 SQVTM, CDR2 ANQGSEA. V lost 6 bases, J lost 8 bases, and 17 bases lay in between. Written as DNA, the CDR3 is TGCAGCGTGAGTGGCGGGGCGCGCCATGAGCAGTTCTTC. Its translation is CSVSGGARHEQFF.

DNA for the CDR3: TGCGCCAGCAGCAACGGGATTAGCGGGGACCCTGCAGATACGCAGTATTTT. This sequence encodes CASSNGISGDPADTQYF. The chain links TRBV5-1 to TRBJ2-3, with 8 bases that match TRBD2. The V segment lost 4 bases and the J segment 4 bases; nucleotides outside the gene matches: 14. Germline V gives CDR1 SGHRS, CDR2 YFSETQ. This CDR3 spans 17 amino acids.

The chain joins TRBV29-1 to TRBJ2-7, with TRBD2 matching 9 bases. Trimming cost V 4 bases and J 2 bases; bases outside gene matches: 12. In germline, CDR1 is SQVTM, CDR2 ANQGSEA. The CDR3 runs 16 residues. As DNA, the CDR3 is TGCAGCGTTGTTAGGACTAGCGCTACTAGGGCCTACGAGCAGTACTTC. Residues: CSVVRTSATRAYEQYF.

V gene TRBV7-9 combines with J gene TRBJ2-2; D perhaps matches TRBD2 (7 bases). Germline V lookup: CDR1 SEHNR, CDR2 FQNEAQ (reference sequence). CDR3 length equals 17 residues. The V end lost 2 bases, the J end lost 2 bases, and 15 bases lay between the germline ends. CDR3 sequence: CASSLSGGAVNTGELFF. In nucleotides, the CDR3 is TGTGCCAGCAGCTTATCGGGGGGCGCGGTAAACACCGGGGAGCTGTTTTTT.

This clonotype was seen more than once but under ten times. The junction differs from germline at one of its ends, possibly a read error. The V gene is TRBV5-5, the J gene TRBJ2-3, with TRBD2 identical over 11 bases. The germline CDR1 and CDR2 sequences are SGHKS and YYEKEE (reference sequence). The CDR3 spans 16 residues. The CDR3: CASSTLAGEFTDTQYF. CDR3 bases: TGCGCCAGCAGCACACTAGCGGGGGAGTTCACAGATACGCAGTATTTT.

This clonotype has just a few counts. The chain is built from TRBV20-1 and TRBJ2-1, with unresolved D. Between the trimmed V and J ends, which lost 6 bases and 0 bases, there was a span of 12 bases. This CDR3 contains 14 residues. Germline assignment: CDR1 DFQATT and CDR2 SNEGSKA (reference sequence). The CDR3 DNA reads as TGCAGTGCCGAGGCCTTGAGCTCCTACAATGAGCAGTTCTTC. Protein sequence: CSAEALSSYNEQFF.

Comment on this clonotype: An end of the junction does not agree with germline; a read error may underlie this. This chain connects TRBV28 to TRBJ2-1; 7 bases match TRBD2. The better agreement between TRBJ2-5 and the DNA end casts doubt on the J call. CDR3 size: 16 residues. Germline CDR1 reads MDHEN; CDR2 reads SYDVKM. CDR3 protein: CASSLGWGGDQATQYF. The CDR3 DNA sequence: TGTGCCAGCAGTTTAGGATGGGGGGGGGACCAAGCGACCCAGTACTTC.

The chain joins TRBV25-1 to TRBJ2-5, with D tentatively TRBD2 (5 bases). Near its end, the DNA agrees better with TRBJ2-1, so the J call may be wrong. Germline CDR1 reads MGHDK; CDR2 reads SYGVNS. This CDR3 contains 14 residues. In nucleotides, the CDR3 is TGTGCCAGCAGTTTGAGGGAGTTTGTCAATGAGCAGTTCTTC. This codes for CASSLREFVNEQFF.

The chain has TRBV6-5 and TRBJ1-2; D is perhaps TRBD1 (5 bases). CDR1 is MNHEY and CDR2 is SVGAGI in the germline V gene. Trimming took off 7 bases at V and 0 bases at J, with 18 bases between the two ends. This CDR3 is 16 amino acids long. The CDR3 nucleotides are TGTGCCAGCACCCTTACGCTGGGGCCCCCTAACTATGGCTACACCTTC. It yields the protein CASTLTLGPPNYGYTF.